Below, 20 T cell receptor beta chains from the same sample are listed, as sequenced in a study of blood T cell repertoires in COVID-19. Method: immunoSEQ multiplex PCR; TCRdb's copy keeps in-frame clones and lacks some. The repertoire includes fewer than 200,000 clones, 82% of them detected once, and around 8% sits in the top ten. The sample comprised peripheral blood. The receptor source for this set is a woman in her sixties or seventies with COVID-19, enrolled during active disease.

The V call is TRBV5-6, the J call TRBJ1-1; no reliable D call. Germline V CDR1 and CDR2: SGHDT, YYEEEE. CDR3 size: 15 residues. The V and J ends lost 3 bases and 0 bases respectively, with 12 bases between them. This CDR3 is CASSYEGLMNTEAFF. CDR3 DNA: TGTGCCAGCAGCTACGAGGGCCTCATGAACACTGAAGCTTTCTTT.

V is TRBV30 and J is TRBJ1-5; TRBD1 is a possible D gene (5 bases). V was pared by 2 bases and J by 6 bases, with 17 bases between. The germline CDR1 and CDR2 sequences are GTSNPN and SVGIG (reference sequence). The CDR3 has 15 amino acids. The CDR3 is CAWSSISTGGQPQHF. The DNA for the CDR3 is TGTGCCTGGAGTTCTATATCTACCGGGGGTCAGCCCCAGCATTTT.

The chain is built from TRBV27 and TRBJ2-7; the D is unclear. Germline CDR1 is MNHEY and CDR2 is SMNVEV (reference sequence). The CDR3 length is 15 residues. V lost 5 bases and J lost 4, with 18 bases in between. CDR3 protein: CASSTDPIRLYEQYF. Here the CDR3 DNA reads TGTGCCAGCAGTACTGACCCAATTCGACTTTACGAGCAGTACTTC.

Here the CDR3 reads CATSSRDRLGGYTF. Written as DNA, the CDR3 is TGTGCCACCAGCAGTCGGGACAGATTGGGAGGCTACACCTTC. V usage is TRBV15 and J usage is TRBJ1-2, with TRBD1 matching 7 bases. The CDR3 is 14 residues long. CDR1 and CDR2 from the germline V gene are LNHNV and YYDKDF (reference sequence). After removal of 3 bases from V and 8 bases from J, the junction contained 9 bases not matched to a gene.

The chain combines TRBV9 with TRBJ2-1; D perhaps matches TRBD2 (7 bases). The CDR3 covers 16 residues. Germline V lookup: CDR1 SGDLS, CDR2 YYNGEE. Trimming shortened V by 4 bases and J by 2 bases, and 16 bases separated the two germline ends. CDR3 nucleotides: TGTGCCAGCAGCCCCGACTCCGGGGGGCCCTACAATGAGCAGTTCTTC. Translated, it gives CASSPDSGGPYNEQFF.

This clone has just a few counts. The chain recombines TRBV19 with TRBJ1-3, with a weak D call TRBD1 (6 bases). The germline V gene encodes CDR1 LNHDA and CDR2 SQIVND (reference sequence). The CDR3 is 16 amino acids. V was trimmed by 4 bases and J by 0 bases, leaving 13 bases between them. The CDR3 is CASSRGQYPSGNTIYF. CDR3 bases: TGTGCCAGTAGTAGAGGACAGTACCCCTCTGGAAACACCATATATTTT.

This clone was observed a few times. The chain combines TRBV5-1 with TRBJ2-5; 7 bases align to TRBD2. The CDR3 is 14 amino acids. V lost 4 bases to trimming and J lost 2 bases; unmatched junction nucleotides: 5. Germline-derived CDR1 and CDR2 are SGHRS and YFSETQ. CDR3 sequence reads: CASSRLADQETQYF. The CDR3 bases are TGCGCCAGCAGCCGTCTAGCGGATCAAGAGACCCAGTACTTC.

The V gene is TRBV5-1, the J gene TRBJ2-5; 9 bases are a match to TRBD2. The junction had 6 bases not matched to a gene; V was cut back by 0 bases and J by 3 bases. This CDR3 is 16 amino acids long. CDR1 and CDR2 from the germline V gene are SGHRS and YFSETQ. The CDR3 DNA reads TGCGCCAGCAGCTTGGATGCTAGCGGGATAGAAGAGACCCAGTACTTC. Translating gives CASSLDASGIEETQYF.

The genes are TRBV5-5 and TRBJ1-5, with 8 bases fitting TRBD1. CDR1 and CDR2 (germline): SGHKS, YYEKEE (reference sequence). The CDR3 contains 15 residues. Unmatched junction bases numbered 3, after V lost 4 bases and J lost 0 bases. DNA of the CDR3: TGTGCCAGCAGCACGACAGGGGATAGCAATCAGCCCCAGCATTTT. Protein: CASSTTGDSNQPQHF.

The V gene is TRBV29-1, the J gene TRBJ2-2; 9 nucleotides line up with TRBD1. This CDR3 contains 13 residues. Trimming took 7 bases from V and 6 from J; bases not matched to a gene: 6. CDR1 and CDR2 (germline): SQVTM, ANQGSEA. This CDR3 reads CSALTGGAGELFF. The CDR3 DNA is TGCAGCGCCCTGACAGGGGGAGCCGGGGAGCTGTTTTTT.

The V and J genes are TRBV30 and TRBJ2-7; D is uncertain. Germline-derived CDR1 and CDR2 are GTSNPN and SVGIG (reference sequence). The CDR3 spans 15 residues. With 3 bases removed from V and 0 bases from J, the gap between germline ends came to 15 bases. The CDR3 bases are TGTGCCTGGAGGGCCTCCGGGTCCTTCTCCTACGAGCAGTACTTC. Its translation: CAWRASGSFSYEQYF. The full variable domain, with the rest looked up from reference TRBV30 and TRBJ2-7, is SQTIHQWPATLVQPVGSPLSLECTVEGTSNPNLYWYRQAAGRGLQLLFYSVGIGQISSEVPQNLSASRPQDRQFILSSKKLLLSDSGFYLCAWRASGSFSYEQYFGPGTRLTVT.

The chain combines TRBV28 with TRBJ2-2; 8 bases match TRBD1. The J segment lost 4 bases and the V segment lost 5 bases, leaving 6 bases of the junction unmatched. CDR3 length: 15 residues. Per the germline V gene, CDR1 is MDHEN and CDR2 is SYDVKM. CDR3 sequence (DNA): TGTGCCAGCAGTACTTGGACAGGGTCCACCGGGGAGCTGTTTTTT. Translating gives CASSTWTGSTGELFF.

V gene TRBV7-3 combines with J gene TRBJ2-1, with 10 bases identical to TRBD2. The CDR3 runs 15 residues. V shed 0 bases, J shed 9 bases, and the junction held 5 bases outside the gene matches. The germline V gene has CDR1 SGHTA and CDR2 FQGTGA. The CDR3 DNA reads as TGTGCCAGCAGCTTAACAGCGGGAGGGCCCCTTGAGCAGTTCTTC. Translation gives CASSLTAGGPLEQFF. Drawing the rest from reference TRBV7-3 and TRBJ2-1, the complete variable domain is GAGVSQTPSNKVTEKGKYVELRCDPISGHTALYWYRQSLGQGPEFLIYFQGTGAADDSGLPNDRFFAVRPEGSVSTLKIQRTERGDSAVYLCASSLTAGGPLEQFFGPGTRLTVL.

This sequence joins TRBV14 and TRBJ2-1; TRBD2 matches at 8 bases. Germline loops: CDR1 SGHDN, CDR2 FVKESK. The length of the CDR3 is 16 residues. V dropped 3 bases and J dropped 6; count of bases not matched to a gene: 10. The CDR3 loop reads CASSHPPGTRGNEQFF. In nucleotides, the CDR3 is TGTGCCAGCAGCCACCCCCCCGGGACTAGAGGCAATGAGCAGTTCTTC.

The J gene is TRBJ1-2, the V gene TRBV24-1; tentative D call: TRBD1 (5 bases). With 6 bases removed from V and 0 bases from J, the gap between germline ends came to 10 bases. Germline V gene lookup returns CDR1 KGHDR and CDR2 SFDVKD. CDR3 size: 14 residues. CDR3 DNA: TGTGCCACCAGTCAGGGAACTACTAACTATGGCTACACCTTC. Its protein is CATSQGTTNYGYTF.

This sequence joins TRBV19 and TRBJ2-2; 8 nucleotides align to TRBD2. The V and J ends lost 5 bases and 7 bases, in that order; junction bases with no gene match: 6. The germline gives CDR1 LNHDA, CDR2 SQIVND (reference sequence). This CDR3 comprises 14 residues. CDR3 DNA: TGTGCCAGTAGTGGGAGCGGGAGATACGGGGAGCTGTTTTTT. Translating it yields CASSGSGRYGELFF.

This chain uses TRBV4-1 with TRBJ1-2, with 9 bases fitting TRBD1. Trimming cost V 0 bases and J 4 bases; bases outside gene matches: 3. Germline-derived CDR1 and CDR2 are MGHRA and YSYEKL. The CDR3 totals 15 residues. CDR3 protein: CASSQDGTGIYGYTF. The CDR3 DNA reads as TGCGCCAGCAGCCAAGATGGGACAGGGATCTATGGCTACACCTTC.

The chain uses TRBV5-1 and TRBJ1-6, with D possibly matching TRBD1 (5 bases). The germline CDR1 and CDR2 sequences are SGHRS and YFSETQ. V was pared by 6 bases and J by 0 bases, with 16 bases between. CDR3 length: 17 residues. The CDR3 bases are TGCGCCAGCAACCCAGGTGGGGGGAGCTCCTATAATTCACCCCTCCACTTT. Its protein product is CASNPGGGSSYNSPLHF.

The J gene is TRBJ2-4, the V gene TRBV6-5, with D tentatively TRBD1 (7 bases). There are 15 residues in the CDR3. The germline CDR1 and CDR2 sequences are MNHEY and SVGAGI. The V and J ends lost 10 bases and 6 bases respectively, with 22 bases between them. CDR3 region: CATRPGQEGLNIQYF. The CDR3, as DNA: TGTGCCACCCGACCTGGACAGGAGGGTCTAAACATTCAGTACTTC.

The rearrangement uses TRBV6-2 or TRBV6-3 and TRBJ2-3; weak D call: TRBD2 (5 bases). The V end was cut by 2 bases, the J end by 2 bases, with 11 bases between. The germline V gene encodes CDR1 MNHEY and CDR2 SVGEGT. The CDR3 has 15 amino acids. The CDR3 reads CASSYIAGLTDTQYF. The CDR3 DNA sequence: TGTGCCAGCAGTTACATCGCGGGCCTCACAGATACGCAGTATTTT.